Listed below are T cell receptor beta chains from one sample, sequenced in a study of blood T cell repertoires in COVID-19. Repertoires were generated with immunoSEQ multiplex PCR, while TCRdb's copy carries only in-frame clones and drops some. The repertoire includes 160,000 or so clones, over 85% of them detected once, and roughly 19% sits in the top ten. Sequences were obtained from peripheral blood. These receptors were obtained from a man between 60 and 75 years old with active or convalescent COVID-19. The CDR3 runs from the conserved cysteine through the conserved F or W. A D gene is named only where the DNA matches it firmly. The size field is filled for only some rows; it gives once, few, many or a size class.

clone_size j_call v_call d_call cdr3_nt cdr3_aa
NA TRBJ1-6 TRBV6-2/TRBV6-3 TRBD1 TGTGCCAGCAGCCCCGGGACAGGGATCGGGAATTCACCCCTCCACTTT CASSPGTGIGNSPLHF
NA TRBJ1-1 TRBV18 TRBD1 TGTGCCAGCTCACCACAGTCGACAGGGCTGAACACTGAAGCTTTCTTT CASSPQSTGLNTEAFF
NA TRBJ2-1 TRBV3-1/TRBV3-2 TRBD2 TGTGCCAGCAGCCTGACCGGGACTAGCGGGAGGGAAGGCAATGAGCAGTTCTTC CASSLTGTSGREGNEQFF
NA TRBJ2-6 TRBV18 NA TGTGCCAGCTCACCAGACAGCTCTGGGGCCAACGTCCTGACTTTC CASSPDSSGANVLTF
NA TRBJ1-1 TRBV6-5 NA TGTGCCAGCAGAGATAGCCAAGGGGCTGGCTTTGAAGCTTTCTTT CASRDSQGAGFEAFF
once TRBJ1-1 TRBV15 TRBD1 TGTGCCACCAGCAGAGCCGGGACAGGGGAAGCTGAAGCTTTCTTT CATSRAGTGEAEAFF
NA TRBJ2-7 TRBV2 TRBD2 TGTGCCAGCAGTGAGGAGGCGGGAGGGCCCTACGAGCAGTACTTC CASSEEAGGPYEQYF
NA TRBJ1-6 TRBV2 TRBD1 TGTGCCAGCAGTGACCAGGGGGCGCGTAATTCACCCCTCCACTTT CASSDQGARNSPLHF
once TRBJ1-4 TRBV7-6 NA TGTGCCAGCAGTTCTGAACAGGCGAAAAAACTGTTTTTT CASSSEQAKKLFF
NA TRBJ1-1 TRBV29-1 NA TGCAGCGTTGAACAAACCCGAGGCACTGAAGCTTTCTTT CSVEQTRGTEAFF
few TRBJ1-1 TRBV6-2/TRBV6-3 NA TGTGCCAGCAGTTACTCGAGAAGCACTGAAGCTTTCTTT CASSYSRSTEAFF
NA TRBJ1-2 TRBV29-1 TRBD1 TGCAGCGTTGGGGACAGGAACTATGGCTACACCTTC CSVGDRNYGYTF
NA TRBJ1-2 TRBV15 TRBD1 TGTGCCACCAGCAGACAGACAGGGAGCTATGGCTACACCTTC CATSRQTGSYGYTF
NA TRBJ1-2 TRBV15 TRBD1 TGTGCCACCAGCAGTCGACAGGGTAGCTACACCTTC CATSSRQGSYTF
once TRBJ2-7 TRBV30 TRBD1 TGTGCCTGGAGGACAGGGGGCTCCAACGAGCAGTACTTC CAWRTGGSNEQYF
NA TRBJ2-3 TRBV7-9 TRBD2 TGTGCCAGCAGCTTAGTCGGCGGGAGTACAGATACGCAGTATTTT CASSLVGGSTDTQYF
NA TRBJ2-7 TRBV27 NA TGTGCCAGCAGTAAAATGGGCTCCTCCTACGAGCAGTACTTC CASSKMGSSYEQYF
NA TRBJ2-3 TRBV10-1 NA TGCGCCAGCAGTGAACCTACCACAGATACGCAGTATTTT CASSEPTTDTQYF
NA TRBJ1-1 TRBV29-1 NA TGCAGCGTTGAATTCTCGGGGGGCACTGAAGCTTTCTTT CSVEFSGGTEAFF
NA TRBJ1-2 TRBV5-1 NA TGCGCCAGCAGCTTGGAGAGGGAGCGGGGCTACACCTTC CASSLERERGYTF
once TRBJ2-1 TRBV27 TRBD2 TGTGCCAGCAGTGGCCCCGGGACTAGGGACAATGAGCAGTTCTTC CASSGPGTRDNEQFF
NA TRBJ1-2 TRBV10-3 NA TGTGCCATCAGTGCATACCGGACAGACTATGGCTACACCTTC CAISAYRTDYGYTF
once TRBJ2-1 TRBV10-2 TRBD2 TGCGCCAGCATCTCGAGCGGGGGGAATTACAATGAGCAGTTCTTC CASISSGGNYNEQFF
NA TRBJ2-3 TRBV18 TRBD2 TGTGCCAGCTCCGCGACTAGCGGGGTCCCAGATACGCAGTATTTT CASSATSGVPDTQYF
NA TRBJ1-2 TRBV5-1 NA TGCGCCAGCAGCTTCGACAGTTCTAACTATGGCTACACCTTC CASSFDSSNYGYTF
NA TRBJ2-7 TRBV6-5 NA TGTGCCAGCAGCGGACGGGAAGAGACCTACGAGCAGTACTTC CASSGREETYEQYF
NA TRBJ1-2 TRBV18 NA TGTGCCAGCTCACCAACGAGAAACTATGGCTACACCTTC CASSPTRNYGYTF
NA TRBJ1-2 TRBV7-2 NA TGTGCCAGCAGCTTAGCAAGTAACCAGGTTGGCTACACCTTC CASSLASNQVGYTF
NA TRBJ1-5 TRBV15 NA TGTGCCACCAGCCAGGATGTGTGGGGCGCCCATCAGCCCCAGCATTTT CATSQDVWGAHQPQHF
NA TRBJ2-7 TRBV7-6 NA TGTGCCAGCACCCAAAAGGGGGAATCAATCTACGAGCAGTACTTC CASTQKGESIYEQYF
NA TRBJ1-2 TRBV18 NA TGTGCCAGCTCCCTAGGCGAAGGGGACTATGGCTACACCTTC CASSLGEGDYGYTF
NA TRBJ1-1 TRBV10-3 NA TGTGCCATCAGGGAACAGTTACAGAACACTGAAGCTTTCTTT CAIREQLQNTEAFF
NA TRBJ2-1 TRBV16 NA TGTGCCAGCAGCCAATGGGGCAGCGGGGAGCAGTTCTTC CASSQWGSGEQFF
NA TRBJ2-1 TRBV15 TRBD2 TGTGCCACCAGCAAAGGGCTAGCGGGAGCAATGTTTGAGCAGTTCTTC CATSKGLAGAMFEQFF
NA TRBJ1-2 TRBV2 TRBD1 TGTGCCAGCAGTCGGGACAGGTTTGATGGCTACACCTTC CASSRDRFDGYTF
NA TRBJ1-1 TRBV29-1 NA TGCAGCGTTGGATTTAGGGGGAACACTGAAGCTTTCTTT CSVGFRGNTEAFF
NA TRBJ2-2 TRBV6-4 TRBD2 TGTGCCAGCAGTGACTCCCCGACTAGCGGGAGACCCACCGGGGAGCTGTTTTTT CASSDSPTSGRPTGELFF
NA TRBJ1-1 TRBV7-9 NA TGTGCCAGCAGCTCTACAGGGAACGAAGCTTTCTTT CASSSTGNEAFF
NA TRBJ2-3 TRBV5-4 TRBD2 TGTGCCAGCAGCTTGGTAGCGGGGGTTGCAGATACGCAGTATTTT CASSLVAGVADTQYF
NA TRBJ1-1 TRBV12-3/TRBV12-4 TRBD1 TGTGCCAGCAGCCTACAGGGGAGGACTGAAGCTTTCTTT CASSLQGRTEAFF
NA TRBJ2-3 TRBV3-1/TRBV3-2 NA TGTGCCAGCAGCCAAGTCTCGGGCGGGCGTACGCAGTATTTT CASSQVSGGRTQYF
NA TRBJ1-1 TRBV10-3 TRBD1 TGTGCCACCAACCCTGTGGCCGGGACAGGGGGATCTGAAGCTTTCTTT CATNPVAGTGGSEAFF
NA TRBJ1-5 TRBV2 TRBD1 TGTGCCAGCAGTGAGGGCAGGGGGCGTCAGCCCCAGCATTTT CASSEGRGRQPQHF
NA TRBJ2-5 TRBV5-1 TRBD2 TGCGCCAGCAGCTCCACCCCGGGACTAGCGACTGAGACCCAGTACTTC CASSSTPGLATETQYF
NA TRBJ1-1 TRBV5-6 NA TGTGCCAGCAGCTTGGGTCCTGGGAGCACTGAAGCTTTCTTT CASSLGPGSTEAFF
NA TRBJ1-3 TRBV28 TRBD1 TGTGCCAGCATCCGGGGACAGGGGGTTGGAAACACCATATATTTT CASIRGQGVGNTIYF
NA TRBJ1-6 TRBV19 TRBD1 TGTGCCAGTAGTTCAAGGACAGGGCGGTCACCCCTCCACTTT CASSSRTGRSPLHF
NA TRBJ1-1 TRBV6-2/TRBV6-3 TRBD1 TGTGCCAGCAGCCGCAGCCGGGACAGGGAAGCTTTCTTT CASSRSRDREAFF
NA TRBJ2-2 TRBV7-8 TRBD1 TGTGCCAGCAGCCGAGGACAGGGTGGGGGCACCGGGGAGCTGTTTTTT CASSRGQGGGTGELFF
NA TRBJ2-3 TRBV27 TRBD2 TGTGCCAGCCGTCGGCTAGCGGGAGGATTCACAGATACGCAGTATTTT CASRRLAGGFTDTQYF
NA TRBJ1-1 TRBV2 NA TGTGCCAGCAGCGAACAGGTACAGAACACTGAAGCTTTCTTT CASSEQVQNTEAFF